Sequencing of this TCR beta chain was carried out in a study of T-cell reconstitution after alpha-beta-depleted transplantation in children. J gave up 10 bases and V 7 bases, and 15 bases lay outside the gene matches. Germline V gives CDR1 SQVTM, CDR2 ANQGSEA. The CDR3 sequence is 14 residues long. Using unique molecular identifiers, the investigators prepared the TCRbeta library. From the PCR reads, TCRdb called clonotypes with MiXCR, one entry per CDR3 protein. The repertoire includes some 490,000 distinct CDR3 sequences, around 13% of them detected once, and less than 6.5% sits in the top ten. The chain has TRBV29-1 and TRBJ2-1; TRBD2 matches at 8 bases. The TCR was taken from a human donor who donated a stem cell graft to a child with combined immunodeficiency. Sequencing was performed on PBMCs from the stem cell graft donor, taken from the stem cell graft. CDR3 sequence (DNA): TGCAGCGCGGACTCTAGCGGGTCGGCGTCAGAGCAGTTCTTC. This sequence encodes CSADSSGSASEQFF.